The 2 T cell receptor beta chains below all came from one sample that was sequenced in a study of vaccination and CD4 T cells after COVID-19. For these TCRs, the target antigens are not known. Regarding treatment: roughly ten-day PBMC culture with coronavirus spike peptide pools or control peptides (ViraFEST assay). Investigators obtained the unexposed donor's CD4+ T cells before the COVID-19 pandemic (2011-2018). Sequenced with the Oncomine TCR Beta short-read assay was DNA taken from cultured CD4+ T cells. TCRdb processed the PCR reads anew with MiXCR; each CDR3 protein has one entry. The data show 7,000 or so distinct CDR3 sequences, approximately 33% seen once. Material: CD4+ T cells from blood, cultured in vitro. Source of these receptors: a human donor in good health.

This clonotype was seen only a few times. The rearrangement joins TRBV6-1 to TRBJ1-1; D remains unclear. V was shortened by 6 bases and J by 7 bases, with 15 bases between the two germline ends. The CDR3 length is 13 residues. The germline V gene has CDR1 MNHNS and CDR2 SASEGT. CDR3 in amino acids: CASSVNRGFEAFF. CDR3 DNA: TGTGCCAGCAGCGTCAACCGCGGGTTTGAAGCTTTCTTT.

This chain connects TRBV20-1 to TRBJ2-1, with 9 bases matching TRBD1. This CDR3 has 15 amino acids. The V gene end was trimmed by 2 bases and the J gene end by 4 bases; junction bases not matched to a gene: 6. Germline V gene sequence: CDR1 DFQATT, CDR2 SNEGSKA (reference sequence). CDR3 in DNA: TGCAGTGCTAGACACCCCGGACAGGGGTACAATGAGCAGTTCTTC. Translating gives CSARHPGQGYNEQFF.